The following is a T cell receptor beta chain sequence with its context. Antigen: not known. This sample is drawn from a study of cytomegalovirus exposure and HLA in healthy donors. Across the whole study: Prior work identified some 120 million unique TCR beta sequences in 150 million to 200 million T cells.

Whole-study findings and limits: It was approximately 150 TCR beta chains that were listed as cytomegalovirus-associated.

With 60 Vbeta and 13 Jbeta primers, the PCR was carried out. The method was immunoSEQ multiplex PCR; TCRdb's version includes in-frame clones alone and lacks a portion of them. The data show some 150,000 clones, 80% seen once. The CDR3 has 17 amino acids. The V gene's germline CDR1 is SGHAT and CDR2 FQNNGV. The V gene end was trimmed by 1 base and the J gene end by 7 bases; junction bases not matched to a gene: 12. The receptor's source is a man younger than 45 in good health and CMV-seronegative. The sequencing sample was made of PBMCs. V and J are TRBV11-2 and TRBJ2-3; 9 bases line up with TRBD2. In DNA form, the CDR3 reads TGTGCCAGCAGCTTAGGCGCGGGGGGGGTGTATCGGAATACGCAGTATTTT. This gives the protein CASSLGAGGVYRNTQYF.